A selection of T cell receptor beta chains follows, all from one sample in a study of cytomegalovirus exposure and HLA in healthy donors. Data came from immunoSEQ multiplex PCR; TCRdb stores just in-frame clones and leaves some out. The sample carries about 80,000 clones, around 62% recorded once. Sequenced: PBMCs. The receptors were gathered from a male donor in good health and CMV-seropositive. Both conserved end residues are part of each CDR3. Fields, in order: J gene, D gene, clone size, V gene, CDR3 length, CDR3 protein, CDR3 DNA. The D gene is left open where the match is weak. Expanded clones are given a class, and other clones once, few, many or no size at all.

TRBJ1-4 NA NA TRBV27 13 CASSFSGNEKLFF TGTGCCAGCAGTTTTTCGGGGAATGAAAAACTGTTTTTT
TRBJ1-4 NA few TRBV27 15 CASSLDSATNEKLFF TGTGCCAGCAGTTTAGACTCGGCAACTAATGAAAAACTGTTTTTT
TRBJ1-3 NA NA TRBV7-7 15 CASSPTYASGNTIYF TGTGCCAGCAGCCCCACATATGCCTCTGGAAACACCATATATTTT
TRBJ2-1 TRBD1 NA TRBV12-5 12 CASGRTGFEQFF TGTGCTAGTGGCCGGACAGGGTTTGAGCAGTTCTTC
TRBJ2-3 TRBD1 NA TRBV29-1 13 CSVKQGFADTQYF TGCAGCGTTAAACAGGGGTTTGCAGATACGCAGTATTTT
TRBJ2-7 NA NA TRBV15 14 CATSHGGQTSEQYF TGTGCCACCAGCCACGGGGGACAGACCTCGGAGCAGTACTTC
TRBJ2-7 NA few TRBV20-1 11 CSARDPYEQYF TGCAGTGCTAGAGATCCGTACGAGCAGTACTTC
TRBJ1-1 NA NA TRBV5-1 13 CASSLSGGVEAFF TGCGCCAGCAGCTTGTCGGGGGGGGTGGAAGCTTTCTTT
TRBJ2-7 TRBD1 NA TRBV13 14 CASSSSGQVDEQYF TGTGCCAGCAGCTCCTCGGGACAGGTGGACGAGCAGTACTTC
TRBJ1-2 TRBD1 few TRBV27 13 CATGQGGNYGYTF TGTGCCACCGGACAGGGAGGTAACTATGGCTACACCTTC
TRBJ2-7 NA NA TRBV9 15 CASSVGQASSYEQYF TGTGCCAGCAGCGTAGGACAGGCGAGCTCCTACGAGCAGTACTTC
TRBJ2-1 NA NA TRBV11-1 14 CASSSYLGGLEQFF TGTGCCAGCAGCTCCTACCTCGGCGGTTTAGAGCAGTTCTTC
TRBJ2-5 NA NA TRBV11-2 14 CASSLSDYQESQYF TGTGCCAGCAGCTTAAGTGACTATCAAGAGAGCCAGTACTTC
TRBJ1-1 NA NA TRBV11-3 12 CASSDGQTEAFF TGTGCCAGCAGTGACGGACAGACTGAAGCTTTCTTT
TRBJ1-2 NA NA TRBV6-5 15 CASSRSSYLDYGYTF TGTGCCAGCAGCCGCTCGTCGTACCTAGACTATGGCTACACCTTC
TRBJ2-7 NA once TRBV5-1 15 CASSLESGSSYEQYF TGCGCCAGCAGCTTGGAGTCAGGAAGCTCCTACGAGCAGTACTTC
TRBJ1-3 TRBD1 NA TRBV19 14 CASRRQGPGNTIYF TGTGCCAGTAGAAGACAGGGGCCAGGAAACACCATATATTTT
TRBJ2-7 TRBD2 NA TRBV30 14 CACRGLAGLYEQYF TGTGCCTGCCGAGGACTAGCGGGTCTCTACGAGCAGTACTTC
TRBJ2-7 NA NA TRBV28 12 CANPRFAYEQYF TGTGCCAACCCCAGGTTCGCCTACGAGCAGTACTTC
TRBJ2-7 NA once TRBV6-1 15 CASSVTGQGLYEQYF TGTGCCAGCAGTGTCACAGGACAAGGCCTCTACGAGCAGTACTTC